One sample yielded the 28 T cell receptor beta chains listed below, sequenced in a study of T cell responses to AZD1222 COVID-19 vaccine. The repertoire was sequenced with immunoSEQ multiplex PCR; TCRdb's copy has only in-frame clones and lacks some. The table shows about 110,000 clones, with 88% occurring only once. The starting material was peripheral blood, obtained on day 0 of MenACWY control vaccination. The receptors originated from an adult in good health.

The chain has TRBV19 and TRBJ1-6, with 8 bases that match TRBD1. Germline assignment: CDR1 LNHDA and CDR2 SQIVND (reference sequence). Trimming cost V 5 bases and J 8 bases; bases outside gene matches: 8. CDR3 length equals 15 residues. The CDR3 loop reads CASSHGTGPDSPLHF. DNA of the CDR3: TGTGCCAGTAGTCATGGGACAGGTCCGGATTCACCCCTCCACTTT.

This clone was counted only a few times. V usage is TRBV11-2 and J usage is TRBJ1-2; D remains ambiguous. The CDR3 totals 13 residues. Germline V lookup: CDR1 SGHAT, CDR2 FQNNGV. The V end was cut by 2 bases, the J end by 6 bases, with 10 bases between. The CDR3: CASSLRTSDGYTF. Here the CDR3 DNA reads TGTGCCAGCAGCTTACGGACGTCTGATGGCTACACCTTC.

This rearrangement joins TRBV29-1 to TRBJ2-1; D not certain. This CDR3 spans 14 amino acids. Trimming removed 2 bases at V and 5 bases at J, with 13 bases between. Germline CDR1 is SQVTM and CDR2 is ANQGSEA. The CDR3 reads CSVEPAVLNNEQFF. In nucleotides, the CDR3 is TGCAGCGTTGAACCGGCGGTATTGAACAATGAGCAGTTCTTC.

The gene calls are TRBV24-1 and TRBJ2-3; 7 nucleotides agree with TRBD1. CDR1 and CDR2 from the germline V gene are KGHDR and SFDVKD. This CDR3 has 14 residues. J gave up 5 bases and V 7 bases, and 8 bases lay outside the gene matches. The CDR3 loop is CATRGQAVGDTQYF. The CDR3 region has the DNA TGTGCCACCAGAGGACAGGCCGTTGGAGATACGCAGTATTTT.

The chain recombines TRBV6-5 with TRBJ2-3, with TRBD2 matching over 8 bases. J lost 2 bases, V lost 3 bases, and 7 bases had no gene match. CDR1 is MNHEY, CDR2 SVGAGI, per germline. This CDR3 is built from 16 residues. CDR3 protein: CASSYRPAGVTDTQYF. CDR3 DNA sequence: TGTGCCAGCAGTTATCGTCCAGCGGGGGTCACAGATACGCAGTATTTT.

The CDR3 DNA reads as TGTGCCAGCAGCCGCTCAGGAACAAACTACGAGCAGTACTTC. As protein: CASSRSGTNYEQYF. The chain employs TRBV14 and TRBJ2-7; D is ambiguous. V shed 4 bases and J shed 3 bases, with 13 bases lying between them. This CDR3 is 14 amino acids long. Germline values: CDR1 SGHDN, CDR2 FVKESK.

As concerns this clone: Other DNA sequences in the same sample also yield this CDR3. This sequence joins TRBV7-2 and TRBJ2-3, with 8 bases that match TRBD1. Germline lookup yields CDR1 SGHTA and CDR2 FQGNSA. Trimming at V came to 4 bases and at J to 1 base, leaving 1 base not matched to a gene. This CDR3 is built from 14 residues. CDR3 region: CASSSGQGTDTQYF. The CDR3, as DNA: TGTGCCAGCAGCTCGGGACAGGGCACAGATACGCAGTATTTT.

V and J are TRBV5-6 and TRBJ1-1; D is unresolved. In germline, CDR1 is SGHDT, CDR2 YYEEEE. CDR3 length: 14 residues. The V end was cut by 2 bases, the J end by 3 bases, with 11 bases between. The CDR3 region has the DNA TGTGCCAGCAGCTTATCAGGCGGATACACTGAAGCTTTCTTT. Residues: CASSLSGGYTEAFF.

The V call is TRBV5-6, the J call TRBJ1-3, with D unclear. V lost 2 bases and J 0 bases, leaving 9 bases between the germline ends. CDR1 and CDR2 (germline): SGHDT, YYEEEE. This CDR3 is built from 15 residues. Here the CDR3 reads CASSFPGDSGNTIYF. In DNA, the CDR3 is TGTGCCAGCAGCTTTCCAGGAGACTCTGGAAACACCATATATTTT.

The V gene is TRBV5-5, the J gene TRBJ1-5; 9 positions match TRBD1. J gave up 6 bases and V 4 bases, and 5 bases lay outside the gene matches. Looked up from germline, CDR1 is SGHKS and CDR2 is YYEKEE (reference sequence). CDR3 size: 14 residues. CDR3: CASSTKTGGQPQHF. The CDR3 DNA reads TGTGCCAGCAGCACGAAGACAGGGGGTCAGCCCCAGCATTTT. The full variable domain, rest sourced from reference TRBV5-5 and TRBJ1-5, is DAGVTQSPTHLIKTRGQQVTLRCSPISGHKSVSWYQQVLGQGPQFIFQYYEKEERGRGNFPDRFSARQFPNYSSELNVNALLLGDSALYLCASSTKTGGQPQHFGDGTRLSIL.

The chain has TRBV27 and TRBJ1-5; the D is unclear. Germline CDR1 is MNHEY and CDR2 is SMNVEV (reference sequence). The length of the CDR3 is 15 residues. The V and J ends lost 3 bases and 1 base respectively, with 10 bases between them. The CDR3 DNA is TGTGCCAGCAGTTTGATGGGGTTAAGCAATCAGCCCCAGCATTTT. Its protein is CASSLMGLSNQPQHF.

V and J are TRBV7-9 and TRBJ2-7, with 7 nucleotides matching TRBD1. The V segment lost 4 bases and the J segment 12 bases; nucleotides outside the gene matches: 9. The CDR3 spans 12 residues. The germline V gene has CDR1 SEHNR and CDR2 FQNEAQ (reference sequence). The CDR3 reads CASSSRSQGWYF. DNA for the CDR3: TGTGCCAGCAGCTCCAGATCACAGGGGTGGTACTTC.

The V and J genes are TRBV28 and TRBJ2-7, with 10 bases identical to TRBD2. Germline lookup yields CDR1 MDHEN and CDR2 SYDVKM. V was clipped by 8 bases and J by 7 bases; unmatched bases: 11. The CDR3 runs to 14 residues. CDR3: CASHSGAGGSEQYF. CDR3 coding DNA: TGTGCCAGCCATTCTGGAGCGGGAGGGAGTGAGCAGTACTTC.

The chain is built from TRBV27 and TRBJ2-7; the match to TRBD1 covers 7 bases. Germline-derived CDR1 and CDR2 are MNHEY and SMNVEV (reference sequence). J gave up 2 bases and V 6 bases, and 7 bases lay outside the gene matches. The CDR3 runs 14 residues. The CDR3 coding sequence is TGTGCCAGCAGGAAACCGACAGGGCCCTACGAGCAGTACTTC. Translating it yields CASRKPTGPYEQYF.

V gene TRBV28 combines with J gene TRBJ2-5; 7 bases map to TRBD1. Germline CDR1 reads MDHEN; CDR2 reads SYDVKM. The junction had 9 bases not matched to a gene; V was cut back by 5 bases and J by 3 bases. The CDR3 has 15 residues. The CDR3 coding sequence is TGTGCCAGCAGTCCGCCGGGACAGATTGAAGAGACCCAGTACTTC. It is translated as CASSPPGQIEETQYF.

The rearrangement uses TRBV12-2 and TRBJ2-7; the table's D call, TRBD2, was not checked against the DNA. TRBV12-2 is listed as a pseudogene. This CDR3 comprises 17 residues. The CDR3 is CASRSRASGDPSYEQYF. DNA for the CDR3: TGTGCAAGTCGCTCCCGGGCTAGCGGGGACCCCTCCTACGAGCAGTACTTC.

V is TRBV5-4 and J is TRBJ1-6; the D gene is possibly TRBD1 (5 bases). The CDR3 has 15 residues. Looked up from germline, CDR1 is SGHNT and CDR2 is YYREEE (reference sequence). The V end lost 2 bases, the J end lost 14 bases, and 20 bases lay between the germline ends. The CDR3 DNA sequence: TGTGCCAGCAGCTTAGCCAACATTCCAGGGAAGTCCCTCCACTTT. This gives the protein CASSLANIPGKSLHF. The full variable domain, in which reference TRBV5-4 and TRBJ1-6 provide the parts outside the CDR3, is ETGVTQSPTHLIKTRGQQVTLRCSSQSGHNTVSWYQQALGQGPQFIFQYYREEENGRGNFPPRFSGLQFPNYSSELNVNALELDDSALYLCASSLANIPGKSLHFGNGTRLTVT.

The V gene is TRBV18, the J gene TRBJ2-1, with 7 positions matching TRBD1. V lost 4 bases and J lost 8; bases outside the gene matches: 8. The CDR3 covers 14 residues. Germline V gives CDR1 KGHSH, CDR2 LQKENI. CDR3 protein: CASSLDRIGDEQFF. The DNA for the CDR3 is TGTGCCAGCTCACTGGACAGGATTGGGGATGAGCAGTTCTTC.

J is TRBJ1-4 and V is TRBV4-3, with 9 bases fitting TRBD1. CDR1 is LGHNA and CDR2 is YSLEER in the germline V gene. This CDR3 spans 16 amino acids. V trimming: 0 bases; J trimming: 5 bases; junction bases outside the gene matches: 4. The CDR3 loop reads CASSQDSGQGNEKLFF. DNA for the CDR3: TGCGCCAGCAGCCAAGATTCCGGACAGGGGAATGAAAAACTGTTTTTT.

This clone was found a few times. Germline is not matched at one junction end, which may reflect a read error. The chain carries TRBV7-2 and TRBJ1-1; the match to TRBD1 covers 8 bases. CDR1 and CDR2 from the germline V gene are SGHTA and FQGNSA. The CDR3 loop spans 14 amino acids. The DNA of the CDR3 is TGTGCCAGCAGGTTAGCAGGGGGCTCCCCTGAAGCTTTCTTT. It is translated as CASRLAGGSPEAFF.

This clone was seen a single time. The gene calls are TRBV19 and TRBJ1-3; D is unclear. V lost 6 bases to trimming and J lost 0 bases, with 12 bases between them. The CDR3 spans 15 residues. CDR1 and CDR2 from the germline V gene are LNHDA and SQIVND (reference sequence). The chain's CDR3 is CASSFLASSGNTIYF. The CDR3 nucleotides read TGTGCCAGTAGCTTTCTCGCCTCCTCTGGAAACACCATATATTTT.

This sequence joins TRBV12-3 or TRBV12-4 and TRBJ2-2; 7 nucleotides line up with TRBD2. V dropped 7 bases and J dropped 7; count of bases not matched to a gene: 6. The CDR3 spans 13 residues. This chain's CDR3 is CASTLSGGGELFF. The CDR3 DNA reads TGTGCCAGCACCCTATCGGGGGGCGGGGAGCTGTTTTTT.

V and J are TRBV27 and TRBJ1-1; the D is unclear. The CDR3 is made up of 15 amino acids. V was pared by 1 base and J by 1 base, with 10 bases between. Germline V CDR1 and CDR2: MNHEY, SMNVEV (reference sequence). CDR3 DNA sequence: TGTGCCAGCAGTTTATTTGGCTTCCAGAACACTGAAGCTTTCTTT. It yields the protein CASSLFGFQNTEAFF.

This clone occurred once. This chain uses TRBV27 with TRBJ2-3, with TRBD1 matching over 11 bases. The CDR3 is 19 amino acids. V shed 3 bases, J shed 4 bases, and the junction held 15 bases outside the gene matches. Germline V gene lookup returns CDR1 MNHEY and CDR2 SMNVEV (reference sequence). The CDR3 region has the DNA TGTGCCAGCAGTTTTTCCCCCAGAACCGGGACAGGGGGGGCAGATACGCAGTATTTT. It codes for CASSFSPRTGTGGADTQYF.

The chain couples TRBV27 to TRBJ2-3; D is tentatively TRBD1 or TRBD2 (5 bases each). Germline CDR1 reads MNHEY; CDR2 reads SMNVEV (reference sequence). The CDR3 length is 18 residues. The V and J ends lost 3 bases and 0 bases respectively, with 19 bases between them. Here the CDR3 DNA reads TGTGCCAGCAGTTTGCGATTCACGGGGACGACTAGCACAGATACGCAGTATTTT. It yields the protein CASSLRFTGTTSTDTQYF.

CDR3 protein: CASSPGRYEQYF. Written as DNA, the CDR3 is TGTGCCAGCTCACCGGGAAGGTACGAGCAGTACTTC. The chain combines TRBV18 with TRBJ2-7; D unresolved. The CDR3 extends over 12 amino acids. V lost 3 bases, J lost 4 bases, and 7 bases lay in between. Germline V lookup: CDR1 KGHSH, CDR2 LQKENI. The entire variable domain, with the rest obtained from reference TRBV18 and TRBJ2-7, is as follows: NAGVMQNPRHLVRRRGQEARLRCSPMKGHSHVYWYRQLPEEGLKFMVYLQKENIIDESGMPKERFSAEFPKEGPSILRIQQVVRGDSAAYFCASSPGRYEQYFGPGTRLTVT.

The chain recombines TRBV7-2 with TRBJ1-2; D is perhaps TRBD1 (6 bases). Germline V gene data show CDR1 as SGHTA and CDR2 as FQGNSA. The CDR3 runs 16 residues. Trimming removed 4 bases at V and 1 base at J, with 16 bases between. The CDR3 sequence: CASSSVTGDFNYGYTF. Here the CDR3 DNA reads TGTGCCAGCAGCTCGGTGACAGGAGACTTTAACTATGGCTACACCTTC.

This clone was found once. CDR3 protein: CASSPAVGANYEQYF. CDR3 in DNA: TGTGCCAGCTCACCGGCGGTAGGGGCGAACTACGAGCAGTACTTC. This rearrangement joins TRBV18 to TRBJ2-7; a weak D match, TRBD1 (5 bases). Germline V gene sequence: CDR1 KGHSH, CDR2 LQKENI. CDR3 length: 15 residues. Trimming pared 3 bases from V and 3 bases from J, leaving 15 bases between. The variable domain in full, completed from reference TRBV18 and TRBJ2-7, reads NAGVMQNPRHLVRRRGQEARLRCSPMKGHSHVYWYRQLPEEGLKFMVYLQKENIIDESGMPKERFSAEFPKEGPSILRIQQVVRGDSAAYFCASSPAVGANYEQYFGPGTRLTVT.